This is a list of T cell receptor beta chains from one sample in a study of T cell responses to AZD1222 COVID-19 vaccine. The method was immunoSEQ multiplex PCR; TCRdb's version includes in-frame clones alone and lacks a portion of them. The sample lists tens of thousands of clones; roughly nine tenths were seen once. Sequences were derived from peripheral blood, sampled 28 days after the second AZD1222 dose. These receptors all stem from an adult who received the AZD1222 COVID-19 vaccine. Both conserved end residues are part of each CDR3. A D gene is named only where the DNA matches it firmly. Part of the rows lack a size; the others show once, few, many or a class for expanded clones.

D,J,V,size,DNA,CDR3
-,TRBJ2-1,TRBV9,-,TGTGCCAGCAGCGTGGGCATGAGCTCCTACAATGAGCAGTTCTTC,CASSVGMSSYNEQFF
-,TRBJ2-7,TRBV6-2/TRBV6-3,-,TGTGCCAGCAGTTTCCGAACCTACGAGCAGTACTTC,CASSFRTYEQYF
-,TRBJ1-5,TRBV18,-,TGTGCCAGCTCACCACCTTCAGGTGGCAATCAGCCCCAGCATTTT,CASSPPSGGNQPQHF
-,TRBJ2-1,TRBV30,-,TGTGCCTGGAGTGTAGGGCTAGCGAATGAGCAGTTCTTC,CAWSVGLANEQFF
TRBD2,TRBJ2-5,TRBV24-1,-,TGTGCCACCAGTGACCCTCTAGCGGGGGGTAGAGAGACCCAGTACTTC,CATSDPLAGGRETQYF
TRBD2,TRBJ2-3,TRBV18,-,TGTGCCAGCGAACTAGCGGGGGGTACAGATACGCAGTATTTT,CASELAGGTDTQYF
-,TRBJ1-3,TRBV6-5,-,TGTGCCAGCAGACGGGATATCTCTGGAAACACCATATATTTT,CASRRDISGNTIYF
TRBD1,TRBJ2-7,TRBV5-4,-,TGTGCCAGCAGCTTAAAGACAGGGGATAAGTACGAGCAGTACTTC,CASSLKTGDKYEQYF
TRBD1,TRBJ1-4,TRBV4-3,-,TGCGCCAGCAGCCAAGCCGGGACAGCCAGTATACTGTTTTTT,CASSQAGTASILFF
TRBD1,TRBJ1-5,TRBV2,few,TGTGCCAGCCTCGGGACAGAGACCTTCAATCAGCCCCAGCATTTT,CASLGTETFNQPQHF
-,TRBJ2-7,TRBV15,-,TGTGCCACCAGCAGAGATAAAGGGTTCTACGAGCAGTACTTC,CATSRDKGFYEQYF
-,TRBJ1-1,TRBV27,-,TGTGCCAGCAGGAGGGGAGAAGCCACTGAAGCTTTCTTT,CASRRGEATEAFF
TRBD1,TRBJ2-1,TRBV24-1,-,TGTGCCACCAGTGATAGGACAGGGGCTTTAGGTGAGCAGTTCTTC,CATSDRTGALGEQFF
TRBD1,TRBJ1-1,TRBV6-5,-,TGTGCCAGCAGGAGACCCGACAGGGCGGCTGAAGCTTTCTTT,CASRRPDRAAEAFF
-,TRBJ1-4,TRBV6-6,-,TGTGCCAGCAGGAGCCAGGGGAATAATGAAAAACTGTTTTTT,CASRSQGNNEKLFF
-,TRBJ2-3,TRBV7-3,-,TGTGCCAGCAGCCCGGCCCCAGGGTCTGCAGATACGCAGTATTTT,CASSPAPGSADTQYF
TRBD1,TRBJ2-7,TRBV6-5,-,TGTGCCAGCAGAAGGGACAGGGCCTACGAGCAGTACTTC,CASRRDRAYEQYF
-,TRBJ2-7,TRBV12-3/TRBV12-4,-,TGTGCCAGCAGTCCCCCTTGGGGTTACGAGCAGTACTTC,CASSPPWGYEQYF
-,TRBJ2-5,TRBV5-1,-,TGCGCCAGCAGCGCGGTGCAAGAGACCCAGTACTTC,CASSAVQETQYF
-,TRBJ2-5,TRBV18,-,TGTGCCAGCTCACCACCGGCCACACTTCAAGAGACCCAGTACTTC,CASSPPATLQETQYF
-,TRBJ2-5,TRBV24-1,-,TGTGCCACCAGTGAGGCCGGCAAGGGGACCCAGTACTTC,CATSEAGKGTQYF
-,TRBJ1-4,TRBV15,-,TGTGCCCTTGGGACCGCGCTTAATGAAAAACTGTTTTTT,CALGTALNEKLFF